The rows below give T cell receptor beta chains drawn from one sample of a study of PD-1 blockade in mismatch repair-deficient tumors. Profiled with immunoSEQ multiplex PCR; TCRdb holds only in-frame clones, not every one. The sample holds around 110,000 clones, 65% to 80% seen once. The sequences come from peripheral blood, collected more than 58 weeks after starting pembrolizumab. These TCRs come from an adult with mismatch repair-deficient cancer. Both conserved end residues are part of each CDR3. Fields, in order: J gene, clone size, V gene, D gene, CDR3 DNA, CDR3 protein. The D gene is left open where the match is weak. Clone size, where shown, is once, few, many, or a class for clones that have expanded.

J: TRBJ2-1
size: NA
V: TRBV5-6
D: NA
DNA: TGTGCCAGCAGCGCTCCCCAGAAAAGCTCCTACAATGAGCAGTTCTTC
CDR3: CASSAPQKSSYNEQFF

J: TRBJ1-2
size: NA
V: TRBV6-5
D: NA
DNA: TGTGCCAGCAGTTACTCGATACCCGGTTATGGCTACACCTTC
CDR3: CASSYSIPGYGYTF

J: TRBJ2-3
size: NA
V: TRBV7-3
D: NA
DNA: TGTGCCAGCAGCTATTTAGCGGAGCGCACAGATACGCAGTATTTT
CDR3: CASSYLAERTDTQYF

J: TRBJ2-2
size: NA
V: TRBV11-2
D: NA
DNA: TGTGCCAGCAGCTTATTACGGGGATTTGCCGGGGAGCTGTTTTTT
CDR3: CASSLLRGFAGELFF

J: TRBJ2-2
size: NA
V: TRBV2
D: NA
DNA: TGTGCCAGGGTTAGGGACAAGAACACCGGGGAGCTGTTTTTT
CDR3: CARVRDKNTGELFF

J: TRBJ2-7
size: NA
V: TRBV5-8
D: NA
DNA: TGTGCCAGCAGCTTTCAGAGAGGAACCTACGAGCAGTACTTC
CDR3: CASSFQRGTYEQYF

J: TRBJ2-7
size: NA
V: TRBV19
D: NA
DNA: TGTGCCAGTAGTATAGGAGGTCAGACCTACGAGCAGTACTTC
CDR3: CASSIGGQTYEQYF

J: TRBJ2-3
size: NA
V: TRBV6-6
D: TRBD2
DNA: TGTGCCAGCAGTTCGGGCAGCGGGAGCGGCACAGATACGCAGTATTTT
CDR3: CASSSGSGSGTDTQYF

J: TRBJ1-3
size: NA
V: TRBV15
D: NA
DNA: TGTGCCACCAGCAGCACGTCCAGGAGCTCTGGAAACACCATATATTTT
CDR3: CATSSTSRSSGNTIYF

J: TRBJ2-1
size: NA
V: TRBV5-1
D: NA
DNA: TGCGCCAGCAGCTTGGGCACCGGGAGCTCCTACAATGAGCAGTTCTTC
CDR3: CASSLGTGSSYNEQFF

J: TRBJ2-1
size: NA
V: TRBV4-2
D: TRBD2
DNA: TGTGCCAGCAGCCTCTACCCCGGGACTAGCGGGATTTTTGAGCAGTTCTTC
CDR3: CASSLYPGTSGIFEQFF

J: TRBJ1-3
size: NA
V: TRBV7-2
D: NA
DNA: TGTGCCAGCAGCTTAGTATCAGGGTCTGGAAACACCATATATTTT
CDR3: CASSLVSGSGNTIYF

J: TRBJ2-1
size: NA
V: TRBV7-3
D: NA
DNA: TGTGCCAGCAGCGCTACGGGGACCTTCGGGGATGAGCAGTTCTTC
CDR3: CASSATGTFGDEQFF

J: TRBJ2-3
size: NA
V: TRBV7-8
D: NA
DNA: TGTGCCAGCAGCTTAGGGAGGCGAGATACGCAGTATTTT
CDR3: CASSLGRRDTQYF

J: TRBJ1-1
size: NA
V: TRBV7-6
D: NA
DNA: TGTGCCAGCAGCTTAGCCCCCCTCCGGAACACTGAAGCTTTCTTT
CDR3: CASSLAPLRNTEAFF

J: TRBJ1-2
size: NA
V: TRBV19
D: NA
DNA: TGTGCCAGTAGCCCGGACGCGAACTATGGCTACACCTTC
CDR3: CASSPDANYGYTF

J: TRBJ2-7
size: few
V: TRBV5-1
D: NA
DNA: TGCGCCAGCAGCTTGGACACCGCCTTATTCGAGCAGTACTTC
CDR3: CASSLDTALFEQYF

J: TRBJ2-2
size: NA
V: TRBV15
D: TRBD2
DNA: TGTGCCACCAGCAACAAGAGCGGGATTGCCGGGGAGCTGTTTTTT
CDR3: CATSNKSGIAGELFF